This paragraph reports one TCR beta chain. The junction differs from germline at one of its ends, possibly a read error. The data were taken from a study of blood T cells in healthy people across ages. With a J-beta primer mix and a sample-barcoded 5' primer, a second PCR ran about 6 to 11 cycles. TCRdb re-called the 5' RACE reads through MiXCR, storing one row per CDR3 protein. The table records around 1,700,000 distinct CDR3 sequences, about 28% of them present only once. In germline, CDR1 is MNHEY, CDR2 SVGEGT. CDR3 length: 13 amino acids. The V and J genes are TRBV6-2 or TRBV6-3 and TRBJ2-7; D might be TRBD1 (6 bases). This TCR came from a young woman in good health. Material: blood. The CDR3 coding sequence is TGTGCCAGCAGTTGGACAGTTAACTACGGGCAGTACTTC. Translated, it gives CASSWTVNYGQYF.